Listed below are T cell receptor beta chains from one sample, sequenced in a study of HIV-infected children after antiretroviral therapy interruption. TCRdb called the 3' RACE reads again in MiXCR, with one record for every CDR3 protein. This table holds about 15,000 distinct CDR3 sequences, about 3.4% found once. The material sequenced was CD45RO+ CD8+ T cells from PBMCs, pooled from several time points, taken from a donor given antiretroviral therapy, either interrupted or continuous. These receptors originate from a pool of human donors with HIV. Both conserved end residues are part of each CDR3. The order of the fields is J gene, clone size, V gene, D gene, CDR3 DNA, CDR3 protein. The D gene is left open where the match is weak. A row's size may be missing; if present it is once, few, many or a size class.

>TRBJ2-7|many|TRBV27|NA
TGTGCCAGCAGTTTGAAGGGGAACTTCTACGAGCAGTACTTC
CASSLKGNFYEQYF
>TRBJ1-3|NA|TRBV28|TRBD1
TGTGCCAGCAGTTCCCGACTACAGGGACAGGCCGGAAACACCATATATTTT
CASSSRLQGQAGNTIYF
>TRBJ2-1|many|TRBV25-1|TRBD2
TGTGCCAGCAGTGGGACTAGCGGGGGTTATGAGCAGTTCTTC
CASSGTSGGYEQFF
>TRBJ1-5|medium-sized|TRBV28|TRBD1
TGTGCCAGCAGTTTACCGGACAGGGTCCGGGATCAGCCCCAGCATTTT
CASSLPDRVRDQPQHF
>TRBJ2-3|many|TRBV28|NA
TGTGCCAGCATAGGCGGTGGGACCTGGCCGCGACCCCCAGATACGCAGTATTTT
CASIGGGTWPRPPDTQYF
>TRBJ2-1|many|TRBV7-9|TRBD2
TGTGCCAGCAGCTCGTCGGTGACTAGCGGGATCGCTTACTCCTACAATGAGCAGTTCTTC
CASSSSVTSGIAYSYNEQFF
>TRBJ1-1|many|TRBV28|NA
TGTGCCAGCAGTTTTCGGGTCCGAAACACTGAAGCTTTCTTT
CASSFRVRNTEAFF
>TRBJ2-1|many|TRBV29-1|NA
TGCAGCGTAACAGGAGACTACAATGAGCAGTTCTTC
CSVTGDYNEQFF
>TRBJ1-2|many|TRBV7-9|TRBD1
TGTGCCAGCAGCCTACCGGACAGGGTGGATGGCTACACCTTC
CASSLPDRVDGYTF
>TRBJ2-5|NA|TRBV11-2|NA
TGTGCCAGCAGCTTAGATTGGGGAGTTCAGGAGACCCAGTACTTC
CASSLDWGVQETQYF
>TRBJ1-2|many|TRBV10-3|TRBD1
TGTGCCATCAGGAGGGACAGTGGAGGCTACACCTTC
CAIRRDSGGYTF
>TRBJ2-3|NA|TRBV12-3/TRBV12-4|NA
TGTGCCAGCAGTTTTCGGGACGGGAGCACAGATACGCAGTATTTT
CASSFRDGSTDTQYF
>TRBJ2-7|many|TRBV10-2|TRBD1
TGCGCCAGCGAGGGGACAGGGGACGAGCAGTACTTC
CASEGTGDEQYF
>TRBJ2-6|many|TRBV4-2|NA
TGTGCCAGCAGCCAAGAGACGTCTGGGGCCAACGTCCTGACTTTC
CASSQETSGANVLTF
>TRBJ1-1|few|TRBV14|TRBD1
TGTGCCAGCAGCCCCCCGGAGACAGGGTGGCTCACTGAAGCTTTCTTT
CASSPPETGWLTEAFF
>TRBJ1-1|many|TRBV12-3/TRBV12-4|NA
TGTGCCAGCAGTTTTAGGGGTCCCACTGAAGCTTTCTTT
CASSFRGPTEAFF
>TRBJ2-3|NA|TRBV6-5|NA
TGTGCCAGCAGTTTAAGCGACGAATCATCAGATACGCAGTATTTT
CASSLSDESSDTQYF
>TRBJ2-1|many|TRBV6-1|NA
TGTGCCAGCAGTGAAGTTGAGAGTGGTGAGCAGTTCTTC
CASSEVESGEQFF
>TRBJ2-3|many|TRBV6-6|NA
TGTGCCAGCAGTTTGGGGACTGTTCGGGATACGCAGTATTTT
CASSLGTVRDTQYF
>TRBJ2-2|few|TRBV2|NA
TGTGCCAGCAGTGAGGGGACCACCGGGGAGCTGTTTTTT
CASSEGTTGELFF
>TRBJ2-2|many|TRBV6-4|NA
TGTGCCAGCAGTGATTCCGGACTCCCGGGCACCGGGGAGCTGTTTTTT
CASSDSGLPGTGELFF
>TRBJ2-4|NA|TRBV28|NA
TGTGCCAGCAGTTCCCCCCCCAGAAAACGAAACATTCAGTACTTC
CASSSPPRKRNIQYF
>TRBJ1-2|many|TRBV7-8|NA
TGTGCCAGCAACGCCTTGCCGAGCGGTGCAGCCTATGGCTACACCTTC
CASNALPSGAAYGYTF
>TRBJ2-7|many|TRBV29-1|NA
TGCAGCCCAATAGCCCCACTATCCGGGCACGGGGCCTACGAGCAGTACTTC
CSPIAPLSGHGAYEQYF
>TRBJ2-7|many|TRBV20-1|NA
TGCAGTGCTCGGGACATTACTTACGAGCAGTACTTC
CSARDITYEQYF
>TRBJ2-2|many|TRBV2|TRBD1
TGTGCCAGTAAGACAGGGGGCTCGGCCGGGGAGCTGTTTTTT
CASKTGGSAGELFF
>TRBJ2-7|medium-sized|TRBV6-2/TRBV6-3|NA
TGTGCCAGCAGTTATGGGCCGCAGGACGAGCAGTACTTC
CASSYGPQDEQYF
>TRBJ1-2|many|TRBV20-1|NA
TGTTCCTATTATCCGGGACAAGGCGCTGGCTACACCTTC
CSYYPGQGAGYTF
>TRBJ2-5|many|TRBV28|TRBD1
TGTGCCAGCAGTCCAGGACAGGGGACCCAAGAGACCCAGTACTTC
CASSPGQGTQETQYF
>TRBJ1-1|many|TRBV20-1|NA
TGCAGTGCCGGAGAGGGGGTGACTGAAGCTTTCTTT
CSAGEGVTEAFF
>TRBJ2-3|many|TRBV6-4|NA
TGTGCCAGCAGTCCCGGGTCTACAGATACGCAGTATTTT
CASSPGSTDTQYF
>TRBJ1-3|medium-sized|TRBV28|NA
TGTGCCAGCAAAGATCGAGAAGTAAGGCCTGGAAACACCATATATTTT
CASKDREVRPGNTIYF
>TRBJ1-1|many|TRBV14|NA
TGTGCCAGCAGCCAAGATCTGAACACTGAAGCTTTCTTT
CASSQDLNTEAFF
>TRBJ2-1|NA|TRBV10-2|NA
TGCGCCAGCAGGATTTACGATCCGGTGGGCCGAAAGTTCTTC
CASRIYDPVGRKFF
>TRBJ1-6|many|TRBV28|TRBD1
TGTGCCAGCAGTCCCCGGGACAGCTCCTATAATTCACCCCTCCACTTT
CASSPRDSSYNSPLHF
>TRBJ2-3|many|TRBV20-1|NA
TGCAGTCCTGACTGGCCGCCACCATGGACGCAGTATTTT
CSPDWPPPWTQYF
>TRBJ2-7|many|TRBV19|NA
TGTGCCAGTAGTATAAGTGGGGGGAACGAGCAGTACTTC
CASSISGGNEQYF
>TRBJ2-1|few|TRBV28|NA
TGTGCCAGCAACGGGGAAGAAATTGAGCAGTTCTTC
CASNGEEIEQFF
>TRBJ2-3|many|TRBV6-5|TRBD1
TGTGCCAGCAGTTACGGCACAGGGGGCACAGATACGCAGTATTTT
CASSYGTGGTDTQYF
>TRBJ2-1|many|TRBV7-3|NA
TGTGCCAGCAGCGATGTGTGGGGGGCCGGCAATGAGCAGTTCTTC
CASSDVWGAGNEQFF
>TRBJ2-2|many|TRBV24-1|NA
TGTGCCACCAGCATGACCGAAGGGGAGCTGTTTTTT
CATSMTEGELFF
>TRBJ2-1|many|TRBV2|TRBD1
TGTGCCAGCCAGGGACAGGGAAAAATTTACAATGAGCAGTTCTTC
CASQGQGKIYNEQFF
>TRBJ1-5|many|TRBV5-1|TRBD1
TGCGCCAGCAGCCCGACAGGGATGGGGCAGCCCCAGCATTTT
CASSPTGMGQPQHF
>TRBJ2-3|NA|TRBV27|NA
TGTGCCAGCAGCCCCAATAGAGGGGGGCAAAGAGATACGCAGTATTTT
CASSPNRGGQRDTQYF
>TRBJ2-1|many|TRBV6-2/TRBV6-3|TRBD1
TGTGCCAGCATCCGACAGGGGGCCTTCTACAATGAGCAGTTCTTC
CASIRQGAFYNEQFF
>TRBJ2-7|many|TRBV20-1|TRBD1
TGCAGTGCCTTCTCCCCGGACAGGGGGTCGGAGACCTACGAGCAGTACTTC
CSAFSPDRGSETYEQYF
>TRBJ2-1|many|TRBV7-8|NA
TGTGCCAGCAGCTATGACGACAGGATCTCCTACAATGAGCAGTTCTTC
CASSYDDRISYNEQFF
>TRBJ1-1|many|TRBV7-9|NA
TGTGCCAGCGGATCCAGGGACACAAACACTGAAGCTTTCTTT
CASGSRDTNTEAFF
>TRBJ2-7|many|TRBV20-1|NA
TGCAGTGCTAGAGATGTGGCTAGCGAACTCTACGAGCAGTACTTC
CSARDVASELYEQYF
>TRBJ2-1|many|TRBV20-1|TRBD2
TGCAGTGCCCCTAAGCGGGAGCCCAATGAGCAGTTCTTC
CSAPKREPNEQFF
>TRBJ2-3|many|TRBV6-5|NA
TGTGCCAGCAGTTCGGCCGATACGCAGTATTTT
CASSSADTQYF
>TRBJ2-4|NA|TRBV4-1|NA
TGCGCCAGCAGCCAAGGGGCTCGGCGTGGGCCAGACATTCAGTACTTC
CASSQGARRGPDIQYF
>TRBJ2-7|few|TRBV6-5|NA
TGTGCCAGCAGTAACACGGACAGATTCGAGCAGTACTTC
CASSNTDRFEQYF
>TRBJ2-2|many|TRBV28|NA
TGTGCCAGTAGACAAACGAACACCGGGGAGCTGTTTTTT
CASRQTNTGELFF
>TRBJ2-1|many|TRBV6-5|NA
TGTGCCAGCAGTTACTTTTACCCCTCAGAACGGGGGAGGAACAATGAGCAGTTCTTC
CASSYFYPSERGRNNEQFF
>TRBJ2-3|hyperexpanded|TRBV27|NA
TGTGCCAGCAGTTCCTACTTCAATACGCAGTATTTT
CASSSYFNTQYF
>TRBJ2-7|many|TRBV5-1|NA
TGCGCCAGCAGCTGGAGAGTCAGCTCCTACGAGCAGTACTTC
CASSWRVSSYEQYF
>TRBJ2-6|many|TRBV15|NA
TGTGCCACCAGCAGAGATCTGGAACGTCCCGTCCTGACTTTC
CATSRDLERPVLTF
>TRBJ1-1|many|TRBV5-1|TRBD1
TGCGCCAGCAGCTCCGGACAGGGGGCGGTTGGGATTGAAGCTTTCTTT
CASSSGQGAVGIEAFF